Each of the 25 T cell receptor beta chains below was sequenced from the same sample in a study of T cells in localized non-small cell lung cancer. Sequencing was performed with immunoSEQ multiplex PCR; in TCRdb, only in-frame clones are kept and a portion is missing. The sample carries about 74,000 clones, around 85% recorded once. Sequenced material: peripheral blood, taken before any cancer treatment. The source of these receptors is an older female donor with stage I lung adenocarcinoma.

The rearrangement uses TRBV2 and TRBJ2-2; no clear D gene. The V and J ends lost 4 bases and 2 bases respectively, with 8 bases between them. Germline CDR1 reads SNHLY; CDR2 reads FYNNEI. The CDR3 consists of 14 residues. The CDR3 spells CASSGLVNTGELFF. As DNA, the CDR3 is TGTGCCAGCAGTGGACTCGTAAACACCGGGGAGCTGTTTTTT.

V and J are TRBV7-8 and TRBJ2-7; no firm D call. CDR1 and CDR2 (germline): SGHVS, FQNEAQ. The CDR3 is 17 amino acids. Trimming pared 1 base from V and 1 base from J, leaving 17 bases between. The CDR3 DNA reads TGTGCCAGCAGCTTAGGGGTTCAGATGGGTCCATCCTACGAGCAGTACTTC. Translation: CASSLGVQMGPSYEQYF.

The J gene is TRBJ2-1, the V gene TRBV25-1; no reliable D call. The ends were cut back, 1 base at V and 9 bases at J, with 10 bases in the middle. Germline V gene lookup returns CDR1 MGHDK and CDR2 SYGVNS. The CDR3 is made up of 13 amino acids. The CDR3 sequence is CASSELVVSEQFF. The CDR3, as DNA: TGTGCCAGCAGTGAATTGGTGGTCAGTGAGCAGTTCTTC. Using reference TRBV25-1 and TRBJ2-1 for the parts outside the CDR3, the full variable domain is EADIYQTPRYLVIGTGKKITLECSQTMGHDKMYWYQQDPGMELHLIHYSYGVNSTEKGDLSSESTVSRIRTEHFPLTLESARPSHTSQYLCASSELVVSEQFFGPGTRLTVL.

In this sample, this clone turned up once. This chain connects TRBV2 to TRBJ2-4; the D is unclear. V was cut by 2 bases and J by 6 bases, with 11 bases left in between. The CDR3 extends over 14 amino acids. The germline V gene has CDR1 SNHLY and CDR2 FYNNEI. The CDR3 DNA reads TGTGCCAGCAGTGAATGGCGAGACACAAACATTCAGTACTTC. Its protein is CASSEWRDTNIQYF.

V is TRBV4-3 and J is TRBJ2-4; D may be TRBD1 (5 bases). Trimming pared 0 bases from V and 6 bases from J, leaving 15 bases between. CDR1 and CDR2 from the germline V gene are LGHNA and YSLEER. The CDR3 is made up of 16 amino acids. The CDR3: CASSQDQMGHGNIQYF. CDR3 coding DNA: TGCGCCAGCAGCCAAGATCAAATGGGGCATGGAAACATTCAGTACTTC.

The chain joins TRBV5-1 to TRBJ2-7; D is undetermined. The CDR3 runs 15 residues. V lost 4 bases, J lost 0 bases, and 14 bases lay in between. The V gene's germline CDR1 is SGHRS and CDR2 YFSETQ. The CDR3 DNA sequence: TGCGCCAGCAGCCCTCTCTTCCCTAGCTCCTACGAGCAGTACTTC. This codes for CASSPLFPSSYEQYF.

The genes are TRBV29-1 and TRBJ2-7, with D maybe TRBD1 (5 bases). This CDR3 has 16 amino acids. V was trimmed by 5 bases and J by 0 bases, leaving 20 bases between them. Germline V gene data show CDR1 as SQVTM and CDR2 as ANQGSEA. CDR3 amino acids: CSVIPYETENSYEQYF. CDR3 nucleotides: TGCAGCGTTATCCCCTACGAGACAGAAAACTCCTACGAGCAGTACTTC.

The rearrangement links TRBV11-3 to TRBJ1-1, with a tentative D call TRBD1 (5 bases). Trimming shortened V by 10 bases and J by 5 bases, and 17 bases separated the two germline ends. CDR1 and CDR2 from the germline V gene are SGHNT and YENEEA. The CDR3 has 13 amino acids. The DNA for the CDR3 is TGTGCCACAACCAGGATGGGGGAAACTGAAGCTTTCTTT. It is translated as CATTRMGETEAFF.

The chain uses TRBV5-1 and TRBJ2-7, with 8 bases matching TRBD2. Germline CDR1 SGHRS, CDR2 YFSETQ. The CDR3 consists of 11 residues. Germline trimming cut 0 bases from V and 12 bases from J; bases unmatched to any gene: 2. CDR3 in amino acids: CASSLGSGRYF. In DNA form, the CDR3 reads TGCGCCAGCAGCTTGGGCAGCGGGAGGTACTTC.

The chain uses TRBV7-9 and TRBJ1-4, with 8 bases that match TRBD1. The germline V gene encodes CDR1 SEHNR and CDR2 FQNEAQ (reference sequence). This CDR3 is built from 14 residues. V was clipped by 4 bases and J by 7 bases; unmatched bases: 5. CDR3 DNA sequence: TGTGCCAGCAGCTCGACAGGGGAGGGTGAAAAACTGTTTTTT. Translating gives CASSSTGEGEKLFF.

The rearrangement links TRBV19 to TRBJ2-5, with D hard to call. The V end lost 3 bases, the J end lost 3 bases, and 5 bases lay between the germline ends. Germline V gene data show CDR1 as LNHDA and CDR2 as SQIVND (reference sequence). The CDR3 totals 12 residues. The CDR3 coding sequence is TGTGCCAGTAGTATGAGCAAAGAGACCCAGTACTTC. Translated, it gives CASSMSKETQYF.

The chain uses TRBV7-2 and TRBJ2-1; 13 nucleotides line up with TRBD2. This CDR3 region has 15 residues. Germline V gene data show CDR1 as SGHTA and CDR2 as FQGNSA. The junction had 7 bases not matched to a gene; V was cut back by 6 bases and J by 8 bases. The CDR3 region has the DNA TGTGCCAGCAGGTGGACTAGCGGGAGTCCGGATGAGCAGTTCTTC. This codes for CASRWTSGSPDEQFF.

This clone appeared once. The CDR3 bases are TGTGCCAGCAGTGAAGGGTCCGGCGTCCTGACTTTC. It yields the protein CASSEGSGVLTF. The genes are TRBV2 and TRBJ2-6; D gene ambiguous. Trimming took 1 base from V and 12 from J, leaving 7 bases between them. The CDR3 is made up of 12 amino acids. Germline CDR1 and CDR2: SNHLY and FYNNEI. The full variable domain, completed using reference TRBV2 and TRBJ2-6, is EPEVTQTPSHQVTQMGQEVILRCVPISNHLYFYWYRQILGQKVEFLVSFYNNEISEKSEIFDDQFSVERPDGSNFTLKIRSTKLEDSAMYFCASSEGSGVLTFGAGSRLTVL.

The gene calls are TRBV19 and TRBJ1-1; D possibly corresponds to TRBD1 (5 bases). Germline-derived CDR1 and CDR2 are LNHDA and SQIVND (reference sequence). V gave up 5 bases and J gave up 4 bases, with 11 bases separating them. CDR3 length: 13 amino acids. The DNA of the CDR3 is TGTGCCAGTAGTTCAGGGATCGGCACTGAAGCTTTCTTT. This encodes CASSSGIGTEAFF.

This clone has only one observation. The genes are TRBV7-6 and TRBJ2-7; D may be TRBD1 (6 bases). Germline values: CDR1 SGHVS, CDR2 FNYEAQ. The V and J ends lost 0 bases and 2 bases respectively, with 17 bases between them. This CDR3 has 17 amino acids. This CDR3 reads CASSLAPVGASPYEQYF. CDR3 coding DNA: TGTGCCAGCAGCTTAGCGCCTGTGGGGGCGAGTCCCTACGAGCAGTACTTC.

This chain connects TRBV4-2 to TRBJ2-3; 8 positions agree with TRBD2. Unmatched junction bases numbered 5, after V lost 0 bases and J lost 0 bases. This CDR3 region has 17 residues. The V gene's germline CDR1 is LGHNA and CDR2 YNFKEQ. CDR3 nucleotides: TGTGCCAGCAGCCAAGAGCCTAGCGGGTCTAGCACAGATACGCAGTATTTT. Encoded protein: CASSQEPSGSSTDTQYF.

This chain joins TRBV5-5 and TRBJ2-3; D is ambiguous. The CDR3 is 15 amino acids. CDR1 SGHKS and CDR2 YYEKEE come from the germline V gene (reference sequence). Deletions cut 0 bases from V and 7 bases from J, with 15 bases between. The CDR3 nucleotides read TGTGCCAGCAGCTTGGCTGGGGATTCGCTAAATACGCAGTATTTT. As protein: CASSLAGDSLNTQYF.

V and J are TRBV7-9 and TRBJ2-7; D is perhaps TRBD2 (6 bases). Trimming cost V 5 bases and J 3 bases, with 17 bases left between them. The CDR3 covers 15 residues. The germline V gene has CDR1 SEHNR and CDR2 FQNEAQ (reference sequence). CDR3 DNA: TGTGCCAGCAGCACCACGACCGGGAGAAACTACGAGCAGTACTTC. Protein: CASSTTTGRNYEQYF.

J is TRBJ2-3 and V is TRBV4-3; no definite D call. This CDR3 has 13 amino acids. V was clipped by 5 bases and J by 4 bases, with 10 bases between them. Germline V gives CDR1 LGHNA, CDR2 YSLEER. This chain's CDR3 is CASSIGYPDTQYF. DNA for the CDR3: TGCGCCAGCAGCATAGGATACCCAGATACGCAGTATTTT.

CDR3 sequence: CASTRLAGLVDTQYF. CDR3 in DNA: TGTGCCAGCACCAGACTAGCGGGGCTGGTAGATACGCAGTATTTT. The chain recombines TRBV2 with TRBJ2-3; TRBD2 aligns across 11 bases. Losses at the gene ends were 7 bases for V and 5 bases for J; bases not matched to a gene: 8. Germline V gene lookup returns CDR1 SNHLY and CDR2 FYNNEI. CDR3 size: 15 residues.

The chain joins TRBV9 to TRBJ1-3; 9 bases fit TRBD1. The CDR3 sequence is 14 residues long. With V trimmed by 4 bases and J by 2 bases, 1 base remained unmatched. The germline V gene encodes CDR1 SGDLS and CDR2 YYNGEE. CDR3 in DNA: TGTGCCAGCAGCTACAGGGGGCCTGGAAACACCATATATTTT. Its protein is CASSYRGPGNTIYF.

CDR3 DNA sequence: TGTGCCAGTAGTAGGAACAGAAATAGCAATCAGCCCCAGCATTTT. Protein sequence: CASSRNRNSNQPQHF. The chain is built from TRBV19 and TRBJ1-5; D is unclear. V was clipped by 4 bases and J by 0 bases, with 10 bases between them. In germline, CDR1 is LNHDA, CDR2 SQIVND (reference sequence). This CDR3 is 15 amino acids long. Looking up the rest from reference TRBV19 and TRBJ1-5 gives the full variable domain: DGGITQSPKYLFRKEGQNVTLSCEQNLNHDAMYWYRQDPGQGLRLIYYSQIVNDFQKGDIAEGYSVSREKKESFPLTVTSAQKNPTAFYLCASSRNRNSNQPQHFGDGTRLSIL.

The chain couples TRBV5-6 to TRBJ2-1, with 7 bases lining up with TRBD2. Germline assignment: CDR1 SGHDT and CDR2 YYEEEE. The CDR3 spans 17 residues. J lost 8 bases, V lost 4 bases, and 18 bases had no gene match. The DNA for the CDR3 is TGTGCCAGCAGCAGAAGGGGCGGGCGGGAGTTGTGGCATGAGCAGTTCTTC. Amino acid sequence: CASSRRGGRELWHEQFF.

The V gene is TRBV4-1, the J gene TRBJ2-2, with TRBD1 matching 8 bases. Germline V gene data show CDR1 as MGHRA and CDR2 as YSYEKL. This CDR3 comprises 16 residues. After removal of 0 bases from V and 3 bases from J, the junction contained 3 bases not matched to a gene. CDR3 region: CASSQEGTGYTGELFF. In DNA form, the CDR3 reads TGCGCCAGCAGCCAAGAGGGGACAGGCTACACCGGGGAGCTGTTTTTT.

The chain employs TRBV2 and TRBJ1-5; TRBD1 might be the D (6 bases). The V end lost 8 bases, the J end lost 4 bases, and 9 bases lay between the germline ends. The germline V gene has CDR1 SNHLY and CDR2 FYNNEI. The CDR3 contains 12 residues. The CDR3 DNA reads as TGTGCCAGCCAGCAGGGGAATCAGCCCCAGCATTTT. It codes for CASQQGNQPQHF.